This record concerns one T cell receptor (beta chain) sequence. Its antigen remains undetermined. The input lacks base qualities; no much larger clone sits a single base away. This sample is part of a study of OX40 agonist ivuxolimab in advanced cancers. About the investigation overall: The costimulatory receptor OX40 (CD134) was targeted by ivuxolimab, a fully human IgG2 agonistic monoclonal antibody. Peripheral TCRbeta sequencing aimed to test whether ivuxolimab altered TCR sequence diversity and caused clonal T-cell expansion. Partial responses were achieved by three dose-escalation patients, of whom one had hepatocellular carcinoma and two had cutaneous melanoma. Patients were allowed to have had prior anti-PD-1, anti-PD-L1 or anti-CTLA-4 therapy, and approximately 40% of the dose-escalation patients had previously received checkpoint inhibitors. Intravenous ivuxolimab was administered to patients every 2 weeks at six dose levels: 0.01, 0.1, 0.3, 1.5, 3 and 10 mg/kg. In the dose-escalation cohort, around four fifths of patients were male, and the mean age was approximately 60 years with a range of roughly 20 to 80. Of the roughly 51 patients in dose escalation, about 20 had hepatocellular carcinoma, about 15 had melanoma, 9 had renal cell carcinoma and 9 had head and neck cancer. The paper reports the monotherapy dose-escalation portion (N of about 54 patients) of the phase I ivuxolimab trial.

The trial excluded patients who had a history of autoimmune disease or who were on systemic immunosuppression. In every dose cohort, peripheral blood was drawn for TCR sequencing at baseline, cycle 4 day 1, and cycle 7 day 1. Samples came from an open-label, multicenter, first-in-human phase I dose-escalation trial of ivuxolimab. Adults with locally advanced or metastatic head and neck squamous cell, hepatocellular, melanoma or renal cell carcinoma were enrolled in the trial. Before TCR sequencing, CD4+ and CD8+ T cells were separately sorted from peripheral blood. Beyond this particular receptor, the publication reports: Low levels of normalized T-cell clonal expansion were also shown by some nonresponding patients. The antigen specificity of the clonally expanded peripheral T cells was not determined. Partial responders in the 0.1-3.0 mg/kg groups had among the lowest normalized peripheral clonal expansion, especially among CD8+ T cells. At doses of 0.1 to 3.0 mg/kg, clonal expansion of both CD4+ and CD8+ blood T cells was observed from baseline to week 6. After ivuxolimab, more expanded clones were found on average in CD8+ T cells than in CD4+ T cells.

Genomic DNA was extracted from sorted cells for sequencing of the TCRbeta CDR3 region. TCRbeta CDR3 regions were sequenced using the immunoSEQ Assay. TCRdb stores this immuneACCESS table with in-frame sequences only. Part of the clones is absent; in the studies checked, under half of the shortfall reflects unresolved V genes, and no reason is known for the rest. For this sample there are some 22,000 clones; approximately 73% appear just once. The ten largest make up approximately 18% of the sample. Taken from cysteine to phenylalanine, the CDR3 has 15 residues. Only the CDR3 DNA is retained, 45 bases long and in frame from the first base. The germline V gene yields SGHTA for CDR1 and FQGNSA for CDR2. Germline trimming amounts to 1 base on V and 3 bases on J, with 1 as the count of junction bases outside the gene matches.

The V gene is TRBV7-2 and the J gene is TRBJ2-2; 8 bases in between match TRBD1. This clonotype was obtained from an adult with an advanced solid tumor such as melanoma, head and neck, liver or kidney cancer. The sequencing used CD4+ or CD8+ T cells sorted from blood, collected in a trial of the OX40 agonist ivuxolimab. The bases are TGTGCCAGCAGCTTAGGGACAGGGTACACCGGGGAGCTGTTTTTT. The encoded protein is CASSLGTGYTGELFF.